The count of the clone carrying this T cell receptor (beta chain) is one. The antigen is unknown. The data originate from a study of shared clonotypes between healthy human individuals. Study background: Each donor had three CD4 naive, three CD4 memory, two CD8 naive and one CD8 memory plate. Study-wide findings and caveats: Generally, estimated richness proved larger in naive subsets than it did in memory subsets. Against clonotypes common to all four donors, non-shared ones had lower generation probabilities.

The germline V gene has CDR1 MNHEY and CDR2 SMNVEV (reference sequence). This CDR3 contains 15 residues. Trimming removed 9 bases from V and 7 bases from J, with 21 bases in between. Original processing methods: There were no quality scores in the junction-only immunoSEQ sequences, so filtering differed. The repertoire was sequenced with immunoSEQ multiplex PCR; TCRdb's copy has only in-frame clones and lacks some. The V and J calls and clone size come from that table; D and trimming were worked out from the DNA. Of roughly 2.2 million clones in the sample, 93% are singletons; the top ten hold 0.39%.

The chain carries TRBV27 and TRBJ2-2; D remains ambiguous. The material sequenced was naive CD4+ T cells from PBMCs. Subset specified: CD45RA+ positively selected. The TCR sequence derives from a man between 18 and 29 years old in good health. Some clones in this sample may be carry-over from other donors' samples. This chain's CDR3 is CASSATDVLFGELFF. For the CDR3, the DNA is TGTGCCAGTTCTGCGACGGACGTGTTGTTCGGGGAGCTGTTTTTT.